One sample yielded the 7 T cell receptor beta chains listed below, sequenced in a study of T cell repertoires in urothelial bladder cancer. The data were produced by immunoSEQ multiplex PCR, yet TCRdb's version contains in-frame clones alone and is incomplete. The sample holds around 12,000 clones, roughly 70% seen once. What was sequenced was tumor-infiltrating cells from bladder cancer. The receptors shown here come from a human donor with urothelial carcinoma.

The chain has TRBV4-1 and TRBJ1-2, with a tentative D call TRBD1 (6 bases). The CDR3 covers 15 residues. V was clipped by 4 bases and J by 4 bases, with 16 bases between them. Germline-derived CDR1 and CDR2 are MGHRA and YSYEKL. CDR3 sequence (DNA): TGCGCCAGCAGCCCCACGGACCTGGGGGCCTATGGCTACACCTTC. It encodes CASSPTDLGAYGYTF.

The rearrangement uses TRBV30 and TRBJ1-2; the D gene is possibly TRBD1 (5 bases). Germline loops: CDR1 GTSNPN, CDR2 SVGIG (reference sequence). The CDR3 runs 13 residues. Trimming left V 3 bases short and J 7 bases short, with 15 bases between. The CDR3 nucleotides are TGTGCCTGGAGAAGGGGCATGGACTTTGGCTACACCTTC. This translates into CAWRRGMDFGYTF. Drawing the rest from reference TRBV30 and TRBJ1-2, the complete variable domain is SQTIHQWPATLVQPVGSPLSLECTVEGTSNPNLYWYRQAAGRGLQLLFYSVGIGQISSEVPQNLSASRPQDRQFILSSKKLLLSDSGFYLCAWRRGMDFGYTFGSGTRLTVV.

The chain combines TRBV11-2 with TRBJ1-3; D remains ambiguous. The V end lost 0 bases, the J end lost 5 bases, and 8 bases lay between the germline ends. Germline lookup yields CDR1 SGHAT and CDR2 FQNNGV. The CDR3 has 14 amino acids. CDR3 sequence (DNA): TGTGCCAGCAGCTTAGAGACACGGAGAAACACCATATATTTT. As protein: CASSLETRRNTIYF.

J is TRBJ2-4 and V is TRBV5-1; no reliable D call. This CDR3 is 16 amino acids long. Germline lookup yields CDR1 SGHRS and CDR2 YFSETQ. V lost 0 bases and J 0 bases, leaving 10 bases between the germline ends. CDR3 sequence reads: CASSLEWALAKNIQYF. In DNA form, the CDR3 reads TGCGCCAGCAGCTTGGAATGGGCACTAGCCAAAAACATTCAGTACTTC.

V is TRBV5-1 and J is TRBJ2-5, with unresolved D. Germline values: CDR1 SGHRS, CDR2 YFSETQ. CDR3 length: 13 amino acids. Trimming left V 2 bases short and J 5 bases short, with 10 bases between. CDR3 DNA: TGCGCCAGCAGCTTTCAGGCGGCGGAGACCCAGTACTTC. Amino acids: CASSFQAAETQYF.

The chain recombines TRBV11-2 with TRBJ2-5; TRBD1 matches 11 bases. Looked up from germline, CDR1 is SGHAT and CDR2 is FQNNGV. The CDR3 is made up of 16 amino acids. V lost 5 bases, J lost 3 bases, and 8 bases stayed unmatched. The CDR3 DNA reads TGTGCCAGCAGCCAGGACAGGGGGCGCGCAAAAGAGACCCAGTACTTC. It is translated as CASSQDRGRAKETQYF.

The V gene is TRBV30, the J gene TRBJ1-4; possibly TRBD1 for D (6 bases). From germline, CDR1 is GTSNPN and CDR2 SVGIG (reference sequence). The CDR3 has 12 amino acids. V was pared by 0 bases and J by 8 bases, with 7 bases between. The CDR3: CAWSVQGEKLFF. The CDR3 DNA reads TGTGCCTGGAGTGTTCAGGGGGAAAAACTGTTTTTT.